This TCR beta chain appears in the sequencing data of a study of Graves' ophthalmopathy and Graves' hyperthyroidism (dated by TCRdb to between 2017 and 2018). Background for the entire study: Stable hyperthyroidism was defined as no progression to ophthalmopathy within 18 months of follow-up. The study used TCR beta repertoire signatures to distinguish Graves' ophthalmopathy from Graves' hyperthyroidism and to predict progression to ophthalmopathy. In total, approximately 130 blood samples were TCR-sequenced: approximately 42 ophthalmopathy, under 80 hyperthyroidism and roughly 17 hyperthyroidism-to-ophthalmopathy patients. To explore V-J signatures that separate ophthalmopathy from hyperthyroidism, a discovery set of about a hundred patients was enrolled, consisting of 40 to 45 with ophthalmopathy and approximately 57 with stable hyperthyroidism. An independent validation cohort was composed of approximately 18 hyperthyroidism patients and over 15 patients who later progressed from hyperthyroidism to ophthalmopathy. In about six hyperthyroidism patients, the T-cell repertoire of thyroid tissue was compared with the T-cell repertoire of blood. Once sampling was done, hyperthyroidism patients were given methimazole at a starting dose of 30 mg daily, while ophthalmopathy patients were given high-dose intravenous methylprednisolone.

Hyperthyroidism patients were newly diagnosed, were aged 18 to 65 years, and had a disease duration under 2 months. Patients with other autoimmune diseases, uncontrolled infections, pregnancy or lactation were excluded. Diagnosis relied on clinical symptoms, serum thyroxine, TRAb, thyroid ultrasound and orbital computed tomography. Total RNA was extracted with Trizol reagent and quality-checked on an Agilent 2100 Bioanalyzer. Findings and caveats that apply to the study as a whole: Most of the expanded thyroid clonotypes with a frequency above 0.001 were also detected in blood, and it was suggested that the thyroid immune response may be reflected by blood repertoires. In validation, the model predicted ophthalmopathy progression with less than 71% sensitivity and approximately 78% specificity; approximately 12 predicted patients were CT-confirmed with GO in a median of approximately six months. In cross-validation, the 13-signature model distinguished ophthalmopathy from stable hyperthyroidism with around 90% sensitivity and approximately 81% specificity, while in the test set the corresponding values were roughly 80% and 75%. Sample size was not predetermined statistically, and investigators were not blinded to group allocation.

CDR1 and CDR2 were assigned from the germline V gene as SGHAT and FQNNGV. The CDR3 numbers 13 residues from cysteine through phenylalanine. Just CDR3 DNA is preserved here, 39 bases in frame from base 1. Trimming removed 10 bases from V and 2 bases from J, leaving 14 bases between the germline ends. For repertoire sequencing, TCR beta CDR3 regions were amplified from RNA transcripts. A first-round RT-PCR used HTBI primers with the Qiagen OneStep RT-PCR kit, followed by a second-round multiplex PCR, size selection and purification. Libraries were sequenced paired-end with 100 bp reads on an Illumina HiSeq2000. The published analysis was carried out like this. SOAPnuke was used for read processing, and reads with adapters, uncalled bases, a mean Phred below 15, or no exact constant-primer or identifier match were discarded. COPE v1.2.5 was used to merge the high-quality paired reads. Clonotypes were defined as unique nucleotide sequences and were aligned to IMGT TRB V, D and J references using MiTCR v1.1. The analysis was limited to V-J combinations with a frequency above 0.0001, which together covered just over 98% of the repertoires. For each V-J combination, a TCR clonal expansion and chaos score was defined as the ratio of F50 clonal expansion to chaos observed in the TCRdist matrix. Features were reduced by Welch's t-statistics and random forest to some 13 V-J combinations, which fed a naive Bayes classifier. The similarity between thyroid and blood repertoires was quantified using the Morisita-Horn index. TCRdb took the public reads, trimmed them with fastp at Q25, ran MiXCR for clone calling and kept in-frame beta chains. Under each unique CDR3 protein, matching rows form one entry showing the most common genes and DNA. The V and J calls were determined by TCRdb, not by the authors. The sample table lists 900,000 to 1,200,000 distinct CDR3 sequences, about 36% of them with a count of one. The ten largest account for more than 9.5% of the sample.

In regard to this clonotype: The clone's antigen remains unknown. No base-level quality is on record; no much larger clone is a single base apart.

What was sequenced was peripheral blood or thyroid tissue (not recorded which). The sequence came from an adult man with Graves' hyperthyroidism. The chain was built from TRBV11-2 and TRBJ2-5, with no D gene named confidently. The CDR3 amino acid sequence is: CAKDGRGQETQYF. The DNA sequence follows: TGTGCCAAGGACGGGCGTGGGCAAGAGACCCAGTACTTC.